These 17 T cell receptor beta chains were all obtained from the same sample, sequenced in a study of cytomegalovirus exposure and HLA in healthy donors (dated by TCRdb to the late 2010s). Libraries were made using the immunoSEQ multiplex PCR assay. Not all clones reach the TCRdb copy of this immuneACCESS table, which keeps in-frame sequences only. Checked studies attribute under half of the gap to unresolved V genes and leave the rest unexplained. A total of 250,000 to 350,000 clones appear in this sample, more than 80% of them only once. Around 0.84% of the sample is in the top ten clones. The sequenced sample consisted of PBMCs. These receptors were collected from a woman aged 18 to 35 in good health and CMV-seronegative.

The J gene is TRBJ2-4, the V gene TRBV27; a weak D match, TRBD1 (6 bases). The CDR3 is 14 amino acids. Per the germline V gene, CDR1 is MNHEY and CDR2 is SMNVEV (reference sequence). Between the trimmed V and J ends, which lost 2 bases and 7 bases, there was a span of 12 bases. CDR3 in DNA: TGTGCCAGCAGTTTACAGGGGACCGAGAACATTCAGTACTTC. The encoded protein is CASSLQGTENIQYF.

A word on this clone: This sample also contains other DNA sequences that code for the same CDR3. This sequence joins TRBV27 and TRBJ2-1, with 12 nucleotides matching TRBD2. The CDR3 consists of 14 residues. Germline V lookup: CDR1 MNHEY, CDR2 SMNVEV (reference sequence). J gave up 4 bases and V 6 bases, and 1 base lay outside the gene matches. Here the CDR3 reads CASSLAGGYNEQFF. For the CDR3, the DNA is TGTGCCAGCAGCCTAGCGGGAGGGTACAATGAGCAGTTCTTC.

The chain joins TRBV2 to TRBJ1-1; possibly TRBD1 for D (5 bases). In germline, CDR1 is SNHLY, CDR2 FYNNEI. V shed 7 bases and J shed 5 bases, with 14 bases lying between them. This CDR3 contains 13 residues. The CDR3 is CASTTGGITEAFF. In nucleotides, the CDR3 is TGTGCCAGCACCACGGGGGGAATAACTGAAGCTTTCTTT.

V is TRBV5-1 and J is TRBJ2-1; TRBD1 matches at 7 bases. The CDR3 contains 15 residues. Germline assignment: CDR1 SGHRS and CDR2 YFSETQ. J was trimmed by 3 bases and V by 4 bases; bases with no gene match: 7. The CDR3 sequence is CASSLGTEYYNEQFF. Written as DNA, the CDR3 is TGCGCCAGCAGCCTCGGGACAGAATACTACAATGAGCAGTTCTTC.

V is TRBV30 and J is TRBJ2-1, with 7 bases fitting TRBD2. V was pared by 1 base and J by 7 bases, with 7 bases of the junction left unmatched. Germline CDR1 is GTSNPN and CDR2 is SVGIG (reference sequence). The CDR3 has 14 amino acids. CDR3 loop: CAWSAGTGGNEQFF. The CDR3 DNA sequence: TGTGCCTGGAGTGCCGGGACCGGGGGGAATGAGCAGTTCTTC.

The chain combines TRBV27 with TRBJ1-1; D unclear. This CDR3 has 18 residues. The V end was cut by 2 bases, the J end by 5 bases, with 24 bases between. CDR1 MNHEY and CDR2 SMNVEV come from the germline V gene (reference sequence). The CDR3 region is CASSLSYNVDPGGTEAFF. CDR3 sequence (DNA): TGTGCCAGCAGTTTAAGCTACAACGTCGACCCAGGAGGGACTGAAGCTTTCTTT.

The V call is TRBV29-1, the J call TRBJ2-2; 14 bases are shared with TRBD2. The V gene end was trimmed by 5 bases and the J gene end by 7 bases; junction bases not matched to a gene: 6. The CDR3 has 15 residues. In germline, CDR1 is SQVTM, CDR2 ANQGSEA. The CDR3 sequence: CSVQTGTSGGGELFF. The CDR3 nucleotides are TGCAGCGTTCAGACCGGGACTAGCGGGGGCGGGGAGCTGTTTTTT.

The chain employs TRBV5-6 and TRBJ1-2; tentatively, D is TRBD1 (6 bases). Trimming shortened V by 0 bases and J by 4 bases, and 10 bases separated the two germline ends. The germline V gene has CDR1 SGHDT and CDR2 YYEEEE. The CDR3 runs 14 residues. This chain's CDR3 is CASSLDRVSYGYTF. The DNA of the CDR3 is TGTGCCAGCAGCTTGGACAGGGTGAGCTATGGCTACACCTTC.

V gene TRBV7-2 combines with J gene TRBJ1-5, with 7 bases fitting TRBD1. This CDR3 contains 13 residues. Looked up from germline, CDR1 is SGHTA and CDR2 is FQGNSA. V shed 4 bases and J 7 bases; nucleotides not matched to a gene: 4. CDR3 DNA: TGTGCCAGCAGCTCAGACAGGGACCAGCCCCAGCATTTT. It codes for CASSSDRDQPQHF. Complete variable domain (other parts from reference TRBV7-2 and TRBJ1-5): GAGVSQSPSNKVTEKGKDVELRCDPISGHTALYWYRQSLGQGLEFLIYFQGNSAPDKSGLPSDRFSAERTGGSVSTLTIQRTQQEDSAVYLCASSSDRDQPQHFGDGTRLSIL.

A single count supports this clone. This chain links TRBV7-3 with TRBJ2-1; 11 nucleotides line up with TRBD2. CDR1 SGHTA and CDR2 FQGTGA come from the germline V gene. The CDR3 has 13 amino acids. The V gene end was trimmed by 9 bases and the J gene end by 8 bases; junction bases not matched to a gene: 6. This CDR3 reads CASSTSGNHEQFF. The DNA of the CDR3 is TGTGCCAGTTCGACTAGCGGGAACCATGAGCAGTTCTTC.

J is TRBJ2-1 and V is TRBV27, with 10 bases lining up with TRBD2. The V gene end was trimmed by 2 bases and the J gene end by 7 bases; junction bases not matched to a gene: 5. The CDR3 covers 15 residues. The germline CDR1 and CDR2 sequences are MNHEY and SMNVEV (reference sequence). The CDR3 sequence is CASSLGLAGVNEQFF. The CDR3 DNA is TGTGCCAGCAGTTTAGGTCTAGCGGGAGTTAATGAGCAGTTCTTC.

The gene calls are TRBV28 and TRBJ2-7, with TRBD1 as a possible D gene (6 bases). This CDR3 comprises 13 residues. The germline CDR1 and CDR2 sequences are MDHEN and SYDVKM. Trimming removed 3 bases at V and 4 bases at J, with 10 bases between. The CDR3 loop reads CASSLGQYYEQYF. The CDR3 DNA reads TGTGCCAGCAGTTTGGGACAATATTACGAGCAGTACTTC.

The chain couples TRBV5-6 to TRBJ2-1; tentatively, D is TRBD2 (5 bases). Germline CDR1 and CDR2: SGHDT and YYEEEE. V was pared by 2 bases and J by 9 bases, with 18 bases between. The CDR3 runs to 15 residues. The CDR3 coding sequence is TGTGCCAGCAGCTTTTTGGGGAGTATGGGGTTTGAGCAGTTCTTC. Protein: CASSFLGSMGFEQFF.

This sequence joins TRBV7-6 and TRBJ2-7; 10 bases line up with TRBD1. Germline V gene sequence: CDR1 SGHVS, CDR2 FNYEAQ. This CDR3 has 14 residues. V lost 5 bases and J lost 3; bases outside the gene matches: 4. The CDR3 loop reads CASSPGTGDYEQYF. CDR3 sequence (DNA): TGTGCCAGCAGCCCCGGGACAGGGGACTACGAGCAGTACTTC.

The J gene is TRBJ2-1, the V gene TRBV2; TRBD2 aligns across 8 bases. CDR1 and CDR2 from the germline V gene are SNHLY and FYNNEI. This CDR3 has 15 residues. The V gene end was trimmed by 3 bases and the J gene end by 4 bases; junction bases not matched to a gene: 5. This CDR3 is CASSEQRESYNEQFF. The CDR3 coding sequence is TGTGCCAGCAGTGAGCAGCGGGAGAGTTACAATGAGCAGTTCTTC.

This chain links TRBV29-1 with TRBJ2-5; 8 bases map to TRBD1. Germline lookup yields CDR1 SQVTM and CDR2 ANQGSEA. This CDR3 has 13 amino acids. V lost 4 bases to trimming and J lost 7 bases; unmatched junction nucleotides: 8. Here the CDR3 reads CSVVWTGYGTQYF. CDR3 nucleotides: TGCAGCGTTGTGTGGACAGGGTACGGGACCCAGTACTTC.

This sequence joins TRBV27 and TRBJ2-3; 7 positions match TRBD2. Germline-derived CDR1 and CDR2 are MNHEY and SMNVEV (reference sequence). The J segment lost 4 bases and the V segment lost 2 bases, leaving 6 bases of the junction unmatched. The CDR3 has 15 residues. CDR3 sequence (DNA): TGTGCCAGCAGTTTAGACGGACTAGAGGCAGATACGCAGTATTTT. This translates into CASSLDGLEADTQYF.